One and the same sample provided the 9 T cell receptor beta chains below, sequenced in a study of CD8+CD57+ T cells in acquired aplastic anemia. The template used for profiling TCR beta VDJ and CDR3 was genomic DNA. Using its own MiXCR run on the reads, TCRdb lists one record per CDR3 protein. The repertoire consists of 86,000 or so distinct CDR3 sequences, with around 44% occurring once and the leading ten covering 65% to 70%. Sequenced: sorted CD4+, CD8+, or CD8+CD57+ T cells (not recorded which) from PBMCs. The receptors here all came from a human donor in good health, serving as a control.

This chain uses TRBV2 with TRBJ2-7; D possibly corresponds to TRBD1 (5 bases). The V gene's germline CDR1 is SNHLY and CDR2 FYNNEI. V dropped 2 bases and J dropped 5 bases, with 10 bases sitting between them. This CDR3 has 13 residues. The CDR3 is CASSEWRTNEQYF. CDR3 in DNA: TGTGCCAGCAGTGAATGGCGGACAAACGAGCAGTACTTC.

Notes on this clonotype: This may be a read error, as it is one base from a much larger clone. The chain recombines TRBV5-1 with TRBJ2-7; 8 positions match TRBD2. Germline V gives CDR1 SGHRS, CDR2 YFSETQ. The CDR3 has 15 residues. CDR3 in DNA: TGCGCCAGCAGCTTGGCCGAGCGGGAGAGCTACGAGCGGTACTTC. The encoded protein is CASSLAERESYERYF.

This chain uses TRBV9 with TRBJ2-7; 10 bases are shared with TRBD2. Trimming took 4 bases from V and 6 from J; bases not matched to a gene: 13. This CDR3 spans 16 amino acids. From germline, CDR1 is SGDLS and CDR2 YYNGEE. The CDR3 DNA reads TGTGCCAGCAGCTTAGCGCCCCGAGCGGGGGGGCCCGAGCAGTACTTC. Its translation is CASSLAPRAGGPEQYF.

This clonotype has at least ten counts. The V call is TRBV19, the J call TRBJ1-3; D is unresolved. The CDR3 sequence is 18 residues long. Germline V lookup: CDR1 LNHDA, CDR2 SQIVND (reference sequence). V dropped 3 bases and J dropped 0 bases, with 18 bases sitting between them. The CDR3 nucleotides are TGTGCCAGTAGTATCCCTTACAGCGGTGGGTCCTCTGGAAACACCATATATTTT. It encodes CASSIPYSGGSSGNTIYF.

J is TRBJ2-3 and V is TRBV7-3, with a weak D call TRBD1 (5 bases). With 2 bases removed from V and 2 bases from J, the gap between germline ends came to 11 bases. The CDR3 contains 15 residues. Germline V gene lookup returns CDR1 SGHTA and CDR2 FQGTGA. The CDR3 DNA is TGTGCCAGCAGCTTACGCCAGGGTCCCACAGATACGCAGTATTTT. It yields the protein CASSLRQGPTDTQYF.

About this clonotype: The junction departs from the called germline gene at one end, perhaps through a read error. This CDR3 reads CASSDYEQHF. In DNA form, the CDR3 reads TGTGCCAGCAGCGACTACGAGCAGCACTTC. The genes are TRBV12-3 or TRBV12-4 and TRBJ2-7; TRBD2 is a possible D gene (5 bases). The CDR3 has 10 amino acids.

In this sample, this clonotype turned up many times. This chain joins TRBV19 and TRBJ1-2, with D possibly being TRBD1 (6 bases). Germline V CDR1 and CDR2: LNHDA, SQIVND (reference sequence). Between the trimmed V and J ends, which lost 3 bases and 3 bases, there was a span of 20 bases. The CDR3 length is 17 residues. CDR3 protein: CASSIGEISDRYYGYTF. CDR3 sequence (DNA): TGTGCCAGTAGTATTGGTGAGATCTCAGACAGGTACTATGGCTACACCTTC.

CDR3 in DNA: TGCAGCGTTGGGCCCAGGGCCGAGGGCTACACCTTC. This sequence encodes CSVGPRAEGYTF. The chain combines TRBV29-1 with TRBJ1-2; possible D gene TRBD1, 5 bases. CDR3 size: 12 residues. Germline values: CDR1 SQVTM, CDR2 ANQGSEA. V gave up 4 bases and J gave up 8 bases, with 14 bases separating them.

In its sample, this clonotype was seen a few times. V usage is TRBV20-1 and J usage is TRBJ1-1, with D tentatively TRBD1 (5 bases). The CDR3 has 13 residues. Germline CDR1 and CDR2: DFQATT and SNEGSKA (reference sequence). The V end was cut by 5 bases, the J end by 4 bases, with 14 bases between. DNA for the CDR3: TGCAGTGCTGTCGGGACGGGGATCACTGAAGCTTTCTTT. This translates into CSAVGTGITEAFF.